Listed here are 16 T cell receptor beta chains from one sample, sequenced in a study of vaccination and CD4 T cells after COVID-19 (dated by TCRdb to about 2022). The antigens these receptors bind are not known. What this sample's treatment or condition label stands for: approximately nine-day PBMC culture with coronavirus spike peptide pools or control peptides (ViraFEST assay). The library was made by PCR. Data came from an Illumina iSeq 100. DNA from cultured CD4+ T cells underwent TCR sequencing with the Oncomine TCR Beta short-read assay at the Johns Hopkins FTIC core. TCRdb reprocessed the public reads (quality trimming at Q25 with fastp, clone calling with MiXCR) and kept in-frame beta chains. Rows are unified per CDR3 protein, each entry keeping the most common DNA and genes. The sample table records about 11,000 distinct CDR3 sequences; around 30% of these occur just once. The ten largest clones add up to under 25% of the sample.

Material: cultured CD4+ T cells from blood. The receptors here all came from a human donor with COVID-19.

This clonotype was seen a handful of times. V gene TRBV2 combines with J gene TRBJ2-1; tentatively, D is TRBD2 (6 bases). V was clipped by 8 bases and J by 5 bases, with 10 bases between them. Per the germline V gene, CDR1 is SNHLY and CDR2 is FYNNEI. The CDR3 loop spans 12 amino acids. The CDR3 DNA is TGTGCCAGCCAACCGGGGGACAATGAGCAGTTCTTC. This encodes CASQPGDNEQFF.

V is TRBV6-2 or TRBV6-3 and J is TRBJ1-2; no firm D call. V was shortened by 1 base and J by 4 bases, with 7 bases between the two germline ends. This CDR3 has 13 residues. The V gene's germline CDR1 is MNHEY and CDR2 SVGEGT. CDR3 bases: TGTGCCAGCAGTTACTGGGCAATCTATGGCTACACCTTC. Translating it yields CASSYWAIYGYTF.

This chain connects TRBV11-2 to TRBJ2-2, with D perhaps TRBD1 or TRBD2 (5 bases each). Germline loops: CDR1 SGHAT, CDR2 FQNNGV. Trimming shortened V by 1 base and J by 0 bases, and 9 bases separated the two germline ends. This CDR3 contains 16 residues. The CDR3 protein is CASSLAGTPNTGELFF. The CDR3 region has the DNA TGTGCCAGCAGCTTAGCCGGGACCCCGAACACCGGGGAGCTGTTTTTT.

This clonotype came up a few times. This chain joins TRBV24-1 and TRBJ2-2; D assignment may be TRBD1 or TRBD2 (5 bases each). CDR3 length: 15 amino acids. From germline, CDR1 is KGHDR and CDR2 SFDVKD. V was cut by 3 bases and J by 2 bases, with 9 bases left in between. The CDR3 region is CATSDPGTNTGELFF. CDR3 in DNA: TGTGCCACCAGTGATCCCGGGACCAACACCGGGGAGCTGTTTTTT.

The count of this clonotype is one. The rearrangement joins TRBV5-1 to TRBJ2-5; 9 bases map to TRBD1. The CDR3 runs 16 residues. The J segment lost 3 bases and the V segment lost 2 bases, leaving 8 bases of the junction unmatched. Germline values: CDR1 SGHRS, CDR2 YFSETQ. The CDR3 here is CASSLTGTGMEETQYF. CDR3 nucleotides: TGCGCCAGCAGCTTAACCGGGACAGGGATGGAAGAGACCCAGTACTTC.

This clonotype was recorded a few times. CDR3 DNA sequence: TGCGCCAGCAGCTCATCACAGGGGACTAATGAAAAACTGTTTTTT. Amino acids: CASSSSQGTNEKLFF. This chain uses TRBV4-1 with TRBJ1-4; 7 bases are a match to TRBD1. The germline V gene encodes CDR1 MGHRA and CDR2 YSYEKL. V was pared by 5 bases and J by 2 bases, with 5 bases of the junction left unmatched. The CDR3 is 15 residues long.

This clonotype came up a few times. The J gene is TRBJ2-5, the V gene TRBV7-2, with D possibly matching TRBD2 (6 bases). Germline V gene sequence: CDR1 SGHTA, CDR2 FQGNSA. Trimming removed 6 bases from V and 5 bases from J, with 22 bases in between. This CDR3 contains 16 residues. For the CDR3, the DNA is TGTGCCAGCAGACCCCCTTCGCAGGGACTCCGGGAGACCCAGTACTTC. This encodes CASRPPSQGLRETQYF.

There are a few counts of this clonotype. This rearrangement joins TRBV7-9 to TRBJ2-5; tentatively, D is TRBD1 or TRBD2 (6 bases each). Germline values: CDR1 SEHNR, CDR2 FQNEAQ (reference sequence). Trimming removed 2 bases at V and 5 bases at J, with 21 bases between. The CDR3 contains 17 residues. The chain's CDR3 is CASSLSGTGTRRETQYF. The CDR3 DNA follows: TGTGCCAGCAGCTTATCCGGCACAGGGACTCGACGGGAGACCCAGTACTTC. The variable domain in full, completed from reference TRBV7-9 and TRBJ2-5, reads DTGVSQNPRHKITKRGQNVTFRCDPISEHNRLYWYRQTLGQGPEFLTYFQNEAQLEKSRLLSDRFSAERPKGSFSTLEIQRTEQGDSAMYLCASSLSGTGTRRETQYFGPGTRLLVL.

This clonotype showed up just a few times. The chain combines TRBV19 with TRBJ2-3; the D gene is possibly TRBD1 (7 bases). V lost 6 bases and J lost 3, with 13 bases in between. CDR1 and CDR2 from the germline V gene are LNHDA and SQIVND (reference sequence). This CDR3 is built from 14 residues. The CDR3 spells CASRDQGGTDTQYF. The DNA of the CDR3 is TGTGCCAGTAGAGACCAGGGGGGAACAGATACGCAGTATTTT.

This clonotype was seen a few times. The V call is TRBV11-3, the J call TRBJ2-5; TRBD2 might be the D (5 bases). From germline, CDR1 is SGHNT and CDR2 YENEEA. The CDR3 contains 17 residues. V lost 5 bases and J lost 2, with 21 bases in between. The CDR3 bases are TGTGCCAGCAGCGCACGGGGTGTCCAATCCCAGCAAGAGACCCAGTACTTC. This translates into CASSARGVQSQQETQYF.

The chain joins TRBV11-2 to TRBJ2-1, with 10 bases that match TRBD2. In germline, CDR1 is SGHAT, CDR2 FQNNGV. The CDR3 has 14 amino acids. The J segment lost 8 bases and the V segment lost 3 bases, leaving 4 bases of the junction unmatched. The CDR3 sequence is CASSFSGGAYEQFF. The DNA of the CDR3 is TGTGCCAGCAGCTTCAGCGGGGGGGCATATGAGCAGTTCTTC.

The V and J genes are TRBV20-1 and TRBJ2-5; D perhaps matches TRBD2 (7 bases). The germline gives CDR1 DFQATT, CDR2 SNEGSKA (reference sequence). The ends were cut back, 6 bases at V and 5 bases at J, with 19 bases in the middle. The CDR3 contains 14 residues. CDR3 amino acids: CSAQESRGGETQYF. For the CDR3, the DNA is TGCAGTGCCCAAGAGAGTAGGGGGGGGGAGACCCAGTACTTC.

The chain joins TRBV10-3 to TRBJ1-5; D might be TRBD1 (6 bases). Trimming left V 6 bases short and J 3 bases short, with 12 bases between. Germline V lookup: CDR1 ENHRY, CDR2 SYGVKD. This CDR3 has 14 amino acids. The CDR3 protein is CAISVSGDNQPQHF. In DNA, the CDR3 is TGTGCCATCAGCGTTTCAGGGGACAATCAGCCCCAGCATTTT.

CDR3 sequence: CSVRTRSSYNEQFF. DNA of the CDR3: TGCAGCGTGAGGACTAGGAGCTCCTACAATGAGCAGTTCTTC. The chain couples TRBV29-1 to TRBJ2-1, with 7 positions matching TRBD2. The V gene's germline CDR1 is SQVTM and CDR2 ANQGSEA. J lost 0 bases, V lost 6 bases, and 5 bases had no gene match. CDR3 length: 14 residues.

This clonotype was detected only once. The chain joins TRBV5-1 to TRBJ2-7; D tentatively reads TRBD1 or TRBD2 (6 bases each). The CDR3 sequence is 14 residues long. Germline lookup yields CDR1 SGHRS and CDR2 YFSETQ. Trimming removed 0 bases at V and 7 bases at J, with 14 bases between. CDR3 coding DNA: TGCGCCAGCAGCTTGGGAAGGGGGGCTCAGGAGCAGTACTTC. Its protein is CASSLGRGAQEQYF. Combining the CDR3 with reference TRBV5-1 and TRBJ2-7 gives the whole variable domain KAGVTQTPRYLIKTRGQQVTLSCSPISGHRSVSWYQQTPGQGLQFLFEYFSETQRNKGNFPGRFSGRQFSNSRSEMNVSTLELGDSALYLCASSLGRGAQEQYFGPGTRLTVT.

The chain has TRBV2 and TRBJ1-1; TRBD1 is a possible D gene (5 bases). Germline CDR1 SNHLY, CDR2 FYNNEI. The CDR3 is made up of 13 amino acids. Trimming took 7 bases from V and 1 from J, leaving 10 bases between them. CDR3 sequence reads: CASTGLRNTEAFF. CDR3 nucleotide sequence: TGTGCCAGCACGGGACTTAGGAACACTGAAGCTTTCTTT.